This section outlines one T cell receptor beta chain sequence together with its context. The antigen remains unidentified. The data belong to a study of cytomegalovirus exposure and HLA in healthy donors. The PCR used 60 Vbeta and 13 Jbeta primers. Assay used: immunoSEQ multiplex PCR; TCRdb lists only in-frame clones, some missing. The table lists 180,000 or so clones, 60% to 85% of them singletons, with about 2.9% in the top ten. V was cut by 8 bases and J by 1 base, with 15 bases left in between. The germline gives CDR1 MNHEY, CDR2 SVGAGI. The CDR3 is made up of 15 amino acids. The study, taken as a whole, reports: When analyzed later, a missense DCLRE1C variant was found to be linked to TCR beta V- and J-gene trimming. For most subjects, TCR beta sequences were reported to predict HLA-A and HLA-B alleles with accuracy. Associated with cytomegalovirus, according to the listing, were 150 to 200 TCR beta chains.

The sequencing sample was made of PBMCs. The V call is TRBV6-5, the J call TRBJ1-5; D possibly corresponds to TRBD1 (5 bases). The sequence was obtained from a male donor in good health and CMV-seronegative. The CDR3 nucleotides read TGTGCCAGCTCAAAGGGGTTTGAGAGCAATCAGCCCCAGCATTTT. Its translation: CASSKGFESNQPQHF.